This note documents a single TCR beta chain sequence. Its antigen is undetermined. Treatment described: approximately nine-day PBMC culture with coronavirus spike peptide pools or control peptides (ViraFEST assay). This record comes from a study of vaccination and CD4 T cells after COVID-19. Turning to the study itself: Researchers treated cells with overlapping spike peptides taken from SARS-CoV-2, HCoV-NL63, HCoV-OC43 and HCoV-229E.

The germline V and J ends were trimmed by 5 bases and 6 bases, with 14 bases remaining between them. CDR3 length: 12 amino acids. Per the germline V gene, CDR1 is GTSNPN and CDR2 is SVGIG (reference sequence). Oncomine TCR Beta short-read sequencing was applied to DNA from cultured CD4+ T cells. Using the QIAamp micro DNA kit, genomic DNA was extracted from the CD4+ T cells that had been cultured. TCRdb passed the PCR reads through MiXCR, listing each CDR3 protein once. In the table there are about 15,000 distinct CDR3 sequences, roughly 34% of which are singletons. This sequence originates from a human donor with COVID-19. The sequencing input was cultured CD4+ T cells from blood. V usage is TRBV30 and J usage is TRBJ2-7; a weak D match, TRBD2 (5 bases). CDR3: CAWARPGFEQYF. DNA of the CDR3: TGTGCCTGGGCTAGACCGGGGTTCGAGCAGTACTTC.